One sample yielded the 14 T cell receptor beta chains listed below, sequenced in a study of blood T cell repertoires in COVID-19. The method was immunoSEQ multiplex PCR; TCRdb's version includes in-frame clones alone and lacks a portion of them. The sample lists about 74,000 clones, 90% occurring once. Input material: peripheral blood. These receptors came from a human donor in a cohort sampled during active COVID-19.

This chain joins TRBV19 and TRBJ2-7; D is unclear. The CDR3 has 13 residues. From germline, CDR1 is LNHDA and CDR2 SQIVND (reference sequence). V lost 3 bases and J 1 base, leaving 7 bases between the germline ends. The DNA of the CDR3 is TGTGCCAGTAGTATTGAGACTTCCTACGAGCAGTACTTC. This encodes CASSIETSYEQYF.

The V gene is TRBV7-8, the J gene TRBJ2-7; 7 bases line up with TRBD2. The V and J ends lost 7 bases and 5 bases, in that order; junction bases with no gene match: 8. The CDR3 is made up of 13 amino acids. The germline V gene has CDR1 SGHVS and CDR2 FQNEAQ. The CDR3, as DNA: TGTGCCAGCACAAGGACTAGTTGGAACGAGCAGTACTTC. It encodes CASTRTSWNEQYF.

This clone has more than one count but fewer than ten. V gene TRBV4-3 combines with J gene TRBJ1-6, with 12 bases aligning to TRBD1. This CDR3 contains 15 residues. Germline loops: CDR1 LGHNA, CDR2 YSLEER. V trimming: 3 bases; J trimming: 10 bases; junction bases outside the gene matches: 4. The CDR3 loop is CASSQGTGGGSPLHF. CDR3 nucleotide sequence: TGCGCCAGCAGCCAGGGGACAGGGGGCGGATCACCCCTCCACTTT.

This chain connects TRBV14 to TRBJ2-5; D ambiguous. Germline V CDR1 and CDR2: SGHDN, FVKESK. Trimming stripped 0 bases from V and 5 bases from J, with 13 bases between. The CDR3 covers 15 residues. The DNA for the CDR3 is TGTGCCAGCAGCCAAGATCTAGGCGGTTGGGAGACCCAGTACTTC. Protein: CASSQDLGGWETQYF.

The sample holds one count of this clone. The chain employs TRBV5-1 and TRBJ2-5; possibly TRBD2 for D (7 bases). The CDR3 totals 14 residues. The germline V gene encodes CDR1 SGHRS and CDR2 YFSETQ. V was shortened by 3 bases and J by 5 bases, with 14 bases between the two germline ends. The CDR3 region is CASSSWGGGETQYF. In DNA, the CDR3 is TGCGCCAGCAGCTCCTGGGGGGGCGGCGAGACCCAGTACTTC.

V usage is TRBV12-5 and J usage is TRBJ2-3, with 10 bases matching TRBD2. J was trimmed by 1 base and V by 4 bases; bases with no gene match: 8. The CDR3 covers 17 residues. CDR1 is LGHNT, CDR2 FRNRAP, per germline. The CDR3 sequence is CASGSRLAGGRTDTQYF. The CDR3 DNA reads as TGTGCTAGTGGTTCTCGGTTAGCGGGAGGACGCACAGATACGCAGTATTTT.

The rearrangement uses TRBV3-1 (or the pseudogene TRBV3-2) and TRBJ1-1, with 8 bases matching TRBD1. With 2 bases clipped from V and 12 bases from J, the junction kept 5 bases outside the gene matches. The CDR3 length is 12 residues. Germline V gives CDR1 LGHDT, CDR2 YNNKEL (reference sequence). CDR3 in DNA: TGTGCCAGCAGCCAAAGTCACAGGGGGACTTTCTTT. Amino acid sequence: CASSQSHRGTFF.

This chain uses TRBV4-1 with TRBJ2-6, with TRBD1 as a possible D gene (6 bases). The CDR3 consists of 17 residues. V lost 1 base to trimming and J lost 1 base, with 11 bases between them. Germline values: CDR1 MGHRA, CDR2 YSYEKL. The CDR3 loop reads CASSQVRTVSGANVLTF. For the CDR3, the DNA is TGCGCCAGCAGCCAAGTGCGGACAGTATCTGGGGCCAACGTCCTGACTTTC.

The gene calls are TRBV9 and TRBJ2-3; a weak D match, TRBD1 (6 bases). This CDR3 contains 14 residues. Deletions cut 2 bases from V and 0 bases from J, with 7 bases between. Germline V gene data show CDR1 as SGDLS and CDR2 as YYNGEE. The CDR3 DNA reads TGTGCCAGCAGCGTTAGGGGGAGCACAGATACGCAGTATTTT. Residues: CASSVRGSTDTQYF. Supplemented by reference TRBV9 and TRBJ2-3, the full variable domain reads DSGVTQTPKHLITATGQRVTLRCSPRSGDLSVYWYQQSLDQGLQFLIQYYNGEERAKGNILERFSAQQFPDLHSELNLSSLELGDSALYFCASSVRGSTDTQYFGPGTRLTVL.

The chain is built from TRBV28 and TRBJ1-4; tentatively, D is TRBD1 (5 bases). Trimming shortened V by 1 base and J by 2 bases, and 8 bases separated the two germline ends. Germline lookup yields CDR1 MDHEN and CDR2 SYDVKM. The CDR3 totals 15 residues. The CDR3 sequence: CASSLFGATNEKLFF. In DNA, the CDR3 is TGTGCCAGCAGTTTATTTGGGGCGACTAATGAAAAACTGTTTTTT.

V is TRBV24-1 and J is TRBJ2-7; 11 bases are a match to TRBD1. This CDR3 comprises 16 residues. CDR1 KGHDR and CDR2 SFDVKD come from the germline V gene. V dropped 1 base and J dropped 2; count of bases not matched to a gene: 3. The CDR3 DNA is TGTGCCACCAGTGATTTACCGGGACAGGGGGCCTACGAGCAGTACTTC. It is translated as CATSDLPGQGAYEQYF.

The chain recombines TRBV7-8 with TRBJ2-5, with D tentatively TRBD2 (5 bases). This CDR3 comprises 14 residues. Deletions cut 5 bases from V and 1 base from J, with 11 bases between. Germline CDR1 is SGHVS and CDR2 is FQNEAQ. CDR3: CASSRTRTQETQYF. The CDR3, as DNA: TGTGCCAGCAGCCGGACTCGCACCCAAGAGACCCAGTACTTC.

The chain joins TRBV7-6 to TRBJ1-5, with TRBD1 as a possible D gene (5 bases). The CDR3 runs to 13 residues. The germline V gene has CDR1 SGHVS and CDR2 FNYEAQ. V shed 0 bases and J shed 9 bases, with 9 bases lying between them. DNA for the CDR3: TGTGCCAGCAGCTTAGCGGCAGGGTCGCCCCAGCATTTT. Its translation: CASSLAAGSPQHF.

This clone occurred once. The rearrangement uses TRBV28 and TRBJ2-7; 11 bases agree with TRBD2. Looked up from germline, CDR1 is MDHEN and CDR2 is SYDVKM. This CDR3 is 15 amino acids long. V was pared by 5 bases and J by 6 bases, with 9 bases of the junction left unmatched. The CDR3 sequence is CASSATSGSGSEQYF. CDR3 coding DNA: TGTGCCAGCAGTGCAACTAGCGGGAGCGGATCCGAGCAGTACTTC.